These T cell receptor beta chains were read from a single sample in a study of cytomegalovirus exposure and HLA in healthy donors. Libraries were prepared by immunoSEQ multiplex PCR; TCRdb keeps only in-frame clonotypes and omits some of them. This table holds 75,000 to 80,000 clones, 72% found once. Sequenced: PBMCs. The receptor source for this set is a man in his 60s in good health and CMV-seropositive. Each CDR3 is given with its conserved first and last residue. A D gene is named only where the DNA matches it firmly. Not all rows give a size; the values are once, few, many and, for expanded clones, a class.

TRBV2,TRBJ1-1,.,.,TGTGCCAGGGAGATAGGACAGATGAACACTGAAGCTTTCTTT,CAREIGQMNTEAFF
TRBV9,TRBJ2-5,.,TRBD1,TGTGCCAGCAGCGTAGAGGGGGCGCGTGAGACCCAGTACTTC,CASSVEGARETQYF
TRBV5-1,TRBJ1-3,.,.,TGCGCCAGCAGCTCCGGCGGAACTGGAAACACCATATATTTT,CASSSGGTGNTIYF
TRBV6-4,TRBJ2-3,few,TRBD2,TGTGCCAGCAGTGTCGGACTAGCGGGAGCCGCAGATACGCAGTATTTT,CASSVGLAGAADTQYF
TRBV7-2,TRBJ2-6,.,.,TGTGCCAGCAGCTTAAACAGGGACTCTGGGGCCAACGTCCTGACTTTC,CASSLNRDSGANVLTF
TRBV9,TRBJ2-5,.,TRBD2,TGTGCCAGCAGCGTAGTCCCTAGCGGGGGGGCAGCGACCCAGTACTTC,CASSVVPSGGAATQYF
TRBV5-1,TRBJ1-3,few,TRBD1,TGCGCCAGCAGCAGTGGCAGGGGGCTTGCGGGAAACACCATATATTTT,CASSSGRGLAGNTIYF
TRBV6-5,TRBJ1-2,once,.,TGTGCCAGCAGTTACTCGGGAGATGACAGGTCCTATGGCTACACCTTC,CASSYSGDDRSYGYTF
TRBV30,TRBJ2-3,few,TRBD2,TGTGCCTGGAGCGGCCTCCGGGTGTCCGGGCCCACTAGCGGGACTACAGATACGCAGTATTTT,CAWSGLRVSGPTSGTTDTQYF
TRBV7-9,TRBJ2-7,.,TRBD1,TGTGCCAGCAGCCATGGGGACAGGGTAGTCGAGCAGTACTTC,CASSHGDRVVEQYF
TRBV7-9,TRBJ2-7,.,.,TGTGCCAGCAGCTACTTAGTGTGGACAGTTAACGCCTACGAGCAGTACTTC,CASSYLVWTVNAYEQYF
TRBV28,TRBJ2-2,few,TRBD2,TGTGCCAGCAGTCAGGAGCGGGAGATTACCGGGGAGCTGTTTTTT,CASSQEREITGELFF
TRBV4-3,TRBJ2-1,.,TRBD2,TGCGCCAGCAGCCAAGAAACCCTTACTAGCGGGGGCTCCTACAATGAGCAGTTCTTC,CASSQETLTSGGSYNEQFF
TRBV7-9,TRBJ1-1,.,.,TGTGCCAGCAGCTTACGGGGAGAGACTGAAGCTTTCTTT,CASSLRGETEAFF
TRBV7-9,TRBJ2-3,.,.,TGTTCCAGCAGCCCCCGAGGTTTATCTAGCACAGATACGCAGTATTTT,CSSSPRGLSSTDTQYF
TRBV7-9,TRBJ2-5,.,TRBD2,TGTGCCAGCAGCTTGCCCGGGACTAGCGGACAAGAGACCCAGTACTTC,CASSLPGTSGQETQYF
TRBV4-1,TRBJ2-1,once,TRBD2,TGCGCCAGCAGCCGAACTAGCGGGAGTTACAATGAGCAGTTCTTC,CASSRTSGSYNEQFF
TRBV10-1,TRBJ1-1,.,.,TGCGCCAGCAGTGAGTCCTCCCGTGGGGGGACCACTGAAGCTTTCTTT,CASSESSRGGTTEAFF
TRBV6-5,TRBJ1-1,.,.,TGTGCCAGCAGATCTCCCGGGGGAAACACTGAAGCTTTCTTT,CASRSPGGNTEAFF
TRBV11-2,TRBJ2-1,.,.,TGTGCCAGCAGCCGACGCGGTGTCAATGAGCAGTTCTTC,CASSRRGVNEQFF
TRBV27,TRBJ2-7,.,.,TGTGCCAGCAGTCCCGGACAGAACTACGAGCAGTACTTC,CASSPGQNYEQYF
TRBV30,TRBJ1-5,once,.,TGTGCCTGGAGTGTCGACAGTAATCAGCCCCAGCATTTT,CAWSVDSNQPQHF
TRBV27,TRBJ2-7,.,.,TGTGCCAGCAGTTTATCACCAGCGGGCGAGCAGTACTTC,CASSLSPAGEQYF
TRBV4-1,TRBJ2-1,.,TRBD2,TGCGCCAGCAGCCAAGCGTCAGGACTAGCGGGAGACAATGAGCAGTTCTTC,CASSQASGLAGDNEQFF
TRBV18,TRBJ1-1,.,.,TGTGCCAGCTCATGGGGCGGGGGCCAGGGCACTGAAGCTTTCTTT,CASSWGGGQGTEAFF
TRBV18,TRBJ2-1,.,.,TGTGCCAGCTCACCACCCGGGGGGCCATCCTACAATGAGCAGTTCTTC,CASSPPGGPSYNEQFF
TRBV5-4,TRBJ2-5,.,TRBD1,TGTGCCAGCAGCCTACAGGGGAGTGAGACCCAGTACTTC,CASSLQGSETQYF
TRBV4-2,TRBJ1-2,few,TRBD1,TGTGCCAGCAGCCAAGGCGGACAGGTCCTCTATGGCTACACCTTC,CASSQGGQVLYGYTF
TRBV7-9,TRBJ1-2,.,TRBD1,TGTGCCAGCAGCGGCGGGACAGGGGTGGTGGGCTACACCTTC,CASSGGTGVVGYTF
TRBV27,TRBJ2-3,few,.,TGTGCCAGCAGTTTAGTGGGGGGACCTAGCACAGATACGCAGTATTTT,CASSLVGGPSTDTQYF
TRBV28,TRBJ2-3,.,.,TGTGCCAGCAGTTTGGCAGGGGGGAGCACAGATACGCAGTATTTT,CASSLAGGSTDTQYF
TRBV27,TRBJ2-3,.,TRBD1,TGTGCCAGCAGCTCCCCGGTGAGGACAGGGACAGATACGCAGTATTTT,CASSSPVRTGTDTQYF
TRBV7-8,TRBJ2-7,once,.,TGTGCCAGCAGCTTAGCGCAGGGGGGAGCTGCCTACGAGCAGTACTTC,CASSLAQGGAAYEQYF
TRBV7-8,TRBJ2-7,.,.,TGTGCCAGCAGCTTAGATGGGCCGTCCTACGAGCAGTACTTC,CASSLDGPSYEQYF
TRBV28,TRBJ2-7,.,.,TGTGCCAGCAGTCTCAACCCAGGGCAAAGCTCCTACGAGCAGTACTTC,CASSLNPGQSSYEQYF
TRBV2,TRBJ2-7,.,TRBD1,TGTGCCAGCAGTGAGCCGGGGACAGGGAGTTACGAGCAGTACTTC,CASSEPGTGSYEQYF
TRBV5-1,TRBJ2-1,.,TRBD2,TGCGCCAGCAGTACGGGGGGATCCTACAATGAGCAGTTCTTC,CASSTGGSYNEQFF
TRBV11-2,TRBJ2-7,.,TRBD2,TGTGCCAGCAGCTTAATAGCGGGAGGGCCAGAGTACTTC,CASSLIAGGPEYF
TRBV7-6,TRBJ1-5,.,TRBD1,TGTGCCAGCAGCTTAGCGGGGACAGGCAATCAGCCCCAGCATTTT,CASSLAGTGNQPQHF
TRBV30,TRBJ2-4,.,.,TGTGCCTGGAGCAGGGGAGTAACCAAAAACATTCAGTACTTC,CAWSRGVTKNIQYF
TRBV7-8,TRBJ1-4,.,.,TGTGCCAGCAGCTCCGAACGGGGTGAAAAACTGTTTTTT,CASSSERGEKLFF
TRBV27,TRBJ2-7,once,.,TGTGCCAGCACCTGGGACATTAATAAGGAGCAGTACTTC,CASTWDINKEQYF
TRBV5-4,TRBJ2-1,.,.,TGTGCCAGCAGGGACGTAGCGGATGAGGATGAGCAGTTCTTC,CASRDVADEDEQFF
TRBV13,TRBJ1-1,few,.,TGTGCCAGCAGCTTAGGACGGGAGAACACTGAAGCTTTCTTT,CASSLGRENTEAFF
TRBV5-6,TRBJ2-7,.,TRBD1,TGTGCCAGCGGGACAGGGGGTTACGAGCAGTACTTC,CASGTGGYEQYF
TRBV6-5,TRBJ2-7,.,TRBD1,TGTGCCAGCATTAACACCGGGACAGGTACCTACGAGCAGTACTTC,CASINTGTGTYEQYF